These T cell receptor beta chains were read from a single sample in a study of blood T cell repertoires in COVID-19. Assay used: immunoSEQ multiplex PCR; TCRdb lists only in-frame clones, some missing. Among approximately 300,000 clones listed, about 87% were seen once. Sequencing input: peripheral blood. All receptors derive from a woman aged 45-60 years with COVID-19, enrolled during active disease. Each CDR3 is given with its conserved first and last residue. Each record gives: CDR3 DNA, CDR3 protein, V gene, J gene, clone size, D gene. D genes are given only for firm matches. Size is omitted from some rows. Given values are once, few, many or a class for expanded clones.

TGTGCCAGCAGCTTAGGCCCAGGCTCCCACAATGAGCAGTTCTTC	CASSLGPGSHNEQFF	TRBV11-1	TRBJ2-1	NA	NA
TGTGCCACCAGTGATCATTTCTCGCGTTGGACTAGCGGGAGTAGGAGCTCCTACAATGAGCAGTTCTTC	CATSDHFSRWTSGSRSSYNEQFF	TRBV24-1	TRBJ2-1	NA	TRBD2
TGTGCCAGCAGCTCTAGTTCCTACAATGAGCAGTTCTTC	CASSSSSYNEQFF	TRBV7-3	TRBJ2-1	NA	NA
TGTGCCAGCAGTTTCCTAGCGGGAGTAGGGTACGAGCAGTACTTC	CASSFLAGVGYEQYF	TRBV28	TRBJ2-7	NA	TRBD2
TGCGCCAGCAGCCCTAAGTGGGGACAGGGGGGCTATGGCTACACCTTC	CASSPKWGQGGYGYTF	TRBV5-1	TRBJ1-2	NA	TRBD1
TGTGCCAGCTCACCTCAGAATTTAGCGGGAGGGAATGAGCAGTTCTTC	CASSPQNLAGGNEQFF	TRBV18	TRBJ2-1	NA	TRBD2
TGTGCCAGCAGCCTCGACAGGAACACTGAAGCTTTCTTT	CASSLDRNTEAFF	TRBV5-8	TRBJ1-1	NA	NA
TGTGCCAGCAGCTTAGTAACCCCGAAATCAGGGGCTGAAGCTTTCTTT	CASSLVTPKSGAEAFF	TRBV11-2	TRBJ1-1	NA	NA
TGTGCCAGCAGCTCCTTTTTCCGAGCGAACACCGGGGAGCTGTTTTTT	CASSSFFRANTGELFF	TRBV3-1/TRBV3-2	TRBJ2-2	once	NA
TGCAGCGCCGTAGGGAATAGCGGGGGGGTGGAGTTCTTC	CSAVGNSGGVEFF	TRBV29-1	TRBJ2-1	few	TRBD2
TGTGCCAGCACCCCGTTGAGGGGGACAGATACGCAGTATTTT	CASTPLRGTDTQYF	TRBV11-3	TRBJ2-3	NA	NA
TGTGCCAGCAGCTTCCTGCATGGGAGCGGCATTCAGTACTTC	CASSFLHGSGIQYF	TRBV5-6	TRBJ2-4	once	NA
TGTGCCAGCAGTCGACAGGGTGGACCATATGGCTACACCTTC	CASSRQGGPYGYTF	TRBV6-5	TRBJ1-2	NA	TRBD1
TGTGCCAGCAGCCAAACCCGACTAGCGGGGAACACCGGGGAGCTGTTTTTT	CASSQTRLAGNTGELFF	TRBV3-1/TRBV3-2	TRBJ2-2	NA	TRBD2
TGTGCCAGTAGTATTTCGGGAACCCAGGCGGCCCAGCATTTT	CASSISGTQAAQHF	TRBV19	TRBJ1-5	NA	NA
TGTGCCAGCAGGAGGGGGACAAGCTATGGCTACACCTTC	CASRRGTSYGYTF	TRBV27	TRBJ1-2	NA	NA
TGTGCCAGCAGCTCCAGACAGGCCACTTATGGCTACACCTTC	CASSSRQATYGYTF	TRBV5-6	TRBJ1-2	NA	NA
TGTGCCAGCAGCGCTGGAGGGCCTCTGGCCAAAAACATTCAGTACTTC	CASSAGGPLAKNIQYF	TRBV5-6	TRBJ2-4	NA	NA
TGTGCTAGCAGCTTAGAACGATGGGCCGACGGGGAAATTAACGAGCAGTACTTC	CASSLERWADGEINEQYF	TRBV7-7	TRBJ2-7	NA	NA
TGTGCCAGTAGCCACTCCAAAGCGGGACTCTCCGAGCAGTACTTC	CASSHSKAGLSEQYF	TRBV19	TRBJ2-7	NA	TRBD2
TGTGCCAGTAGCCTCGCACAGGGGTTTGCAAACACCATATATTTT	CASSLAQGFANTIYF	TRBV19	TRBJ1-3	NA	TRBD1
TGTGCCAGCAGTTTAGTCGCTAGATGGCGGTCCTACGAGCAGTACTTC	CASSLVARWRSYEQYF	TRBV6-5	TRBJ2-7	NA	NA
TGTGCCAGCAGTCCGCAGGGGGATAGTGAAGCTTTCTTT	CASSPQGDSEAFF	TRBV12-3/TRBV12-4	TRBJ1-1	NA	TRBD1
TGTGCCAGCAGTTACTCAGTCGGAAGCGCTGAAGCTTTCTTT	CASSYSVGSAEAFF	TRBV6-2/TRBV6-3	TRBJ1-1	NA	NA
TGTGCCAGCAGCCGTGACAGTTACACTGAAGCTTTCTTT	CASSRDSYTEAFF	TRBV5-4	TRBJ1-1	few	NA
TGTGCCAGCAGCTTCGGAACTAGCGGAACCTACAATGAGCAGTTCTTC	CASSFGTSGTYNEQFF	TRBV11-3	TRBJ2-1	NA	TRBD2
TGTGCCAGCAGCCTACACCCGGGTGGCTACAATGAGCAGTTCTTC	CASSLHPGGYNEQFF	TRBV5-6	TRBJ2-1	NA	NA
TGCGCCAGCAGCGCCCTTCCCCAGCGACTCGCCTCCTACGAGCAGTACTTC	CASSALPQRLASYEQYF	TRBV5-1	TRBJ2-7	few	NA